These T cell receptor beta chains were read from a single sample in a study of T cell responses to AZD1222 COVID-19 vaccine. Method: immunoSEQ multiplex PCR; TCRdb's copy keeps in-frame clones and lacks some. The table lists tens of thousands of clones, approximately 83% of them singletons, with roughly 19% in the top ten. The source was peripheral blood, collected on day 0 of AZD1222 vaccination. These receptors came from an adult in good health. The CDR3 runs from the conserved cysteine through the conserved F or W. Fields, in order: D gene, J gene, clone size, V gene, CDR3 DNA, CDR3 protein. The D gene is left open where the match is weak. A clone size is listed for some rows: how often the clone was seen (once, few, many), or a class if it is expanded.

TRBD1,TRBJ1-2,NA,TRBV7-2,TGTGCCAGCAGCCGGGACAGGGGTAATGGCTACACCTTC,CASSRDRGNGYTF
NA,TRBJ1-1,NA,TRBV29-1,TGCAGCGTTCGCAGGTCGGGGATGAACACTGAAGCTTTCTTT,CSVRRSGMNTEAFF
TRBD2,TRBJ2-1,NA,TRBV19,TGTGCCAGTAGTAACAGGGCGGGGGGCTCCTACAATGAGCAGTTCTTC,CASSNRAGGSYNEQFF
NA,TRBJ2-1,NA,TRBV6-5,TGTGCCAGCAGAGGAGGGGGCAGTGGGTACAATGAGCAGTTCTTC,CASRGGGSGYNEQFF
NA,TRBJ1-4,NA,TRBV14,TGTGCCAGCAGCCCACGGGGGGCAGGTGAAAAACTGTTTTTT,CASSPRGAGEKLFF
NA,TRBJ2-7,NA,TRBV9,TGTGCCAGCAGCGTAGAGGGGGGAAACTTTTTCTACGAGCAGTACTTC,CASSVEGGNFFYEQYF
NA,TRBJ2-5,NA,TRBV5-4,TGTGCCAGCAGCTTTTACCGGGACATCGAAGAGACCCAGTACTTC,CASSFYRDIEETQYF
TRBD1,TRBJ2-2,NA,TRBV3-1/TRBV3-2,TGTGCCAGCAGCCAAGACGCCGGGACAGGGACCAACACCGGGGAGCTGTTTTTT,CASSQDAGTGTNTGELFF
TRBD1,TRBJ2-7,NA,TRBV23-1,TGCGCCAGCAGTCAATCGGACAGGGGAACCTACGAGCAGTACTTC,CASSQSDRGTYEQYF
TRBD2,TRBJ2-1,NA,TRBV30,TGTGCCTGGAGTGTTTTAGGGCTAGCGGGGAATGAGCAGTTCTTC,CAWSVLGLAGNEQFF
NA,TRBJ2-6,once,TRBV5-1,TGCGCCAGCAGCTTGGCGGGCTCTGGGGCCAACGTCCTGACTTTC,CASSLAGSGANVLTF
TRBD2,TRBJ2-7,NA,TRBV5-1,TGCGCCAGCAGCCCCGGGACTAGGGAGTACTACGAGCAGTACTTC,CASSPGTREYYEQYF
TRBD1,TRBJ2-3,NA,TRBV27,TGTGCCAGCAGTTTTGACAGGGGAACAGATACGCAGTATTTT,CASSFDRGTDTQYF
TRBD1,TRBJ1-3,once,TRBV11-2,TGTGCCAGCAGCCGGACAGGGGAAGGAAACACCATATATTTT,CASSRTGEGNTIYF
NA,TRBJ2-1,NA,TRBV10-3,TGTGCCACCTCCGACAGGAGCTCCTACAATGAGCAGTTCTTC,CATSDRSSYNEQFF
TRBD1,TRBJ2-3,few,TRBV6-5,TGTGCCAGCAGCCCGGGACAGGGATGGACAGATACGCAGTATTTT,CASSPGQGWTDTQYF
NA,TRBJ2-7,once,TRBV5-1,TGCGCCAGCAGCTTGTTAGGGGTTGACTACGAGCAGTACTTC,CASSLLGVDYEQYF
NA,TRBJ1-4,NA,TRBV6-5,TGTGCCAGCAGTTACTCCGGGGTTACTAATGAAAAACTGTTTTTT,CASSYSGVTNEKLFF
TRBD1,TRBJ1-5,NA,TRBV5-6,TGTGCCAGCAGCCACCAAGGGACAGGGAGCAATCAGCCCCAGCATTTT,CASSHQGTGSNQPQHF
NA,TRBJ2-2,NA,TRBV6-5,TGTGCCAGCAGGTCGAACACCGGGGAGCTGTTTTTT,CASRSNTGELFF
NA,TRBJ1-6,NA,TRBV2,TGTGCCAGCAGTGAAGAAGGGGTTTCACCCCTCCACTTT,CASSEEGVSPLHF
TRBD1,TRBJ2-7,NA,TRBV19,TGTGCCAGTAGTAAGGACAGGGCTTACGAGCAGTACTTC,CASSKDRAYEQYF
NA,TRBJ2-1,NA,TRBV11-3,TGTGCCAGCAGCTTAGGGACTAACCGTGAGCAGTTCTTC,CASSLGTNREQFF
NA,TRBJ1-1,NA,TRBV6-5,TGTGCCAGCACTCTCGACAGAACGACTGAAGCTTTCTTT,CASTLDRTTEAFF
NA,TRBJ2-3,NA,TRBV29-1,TGCAGCGTTCTTACAGGCACAGATACGCAGTATTTT,CSVLTGTDTQYF
NA,TRBJ2-5,NA,TRBV9,TGTGCCAGCAGCTATAGGGGGGCCGGAGAGACCCAGTACTTC,CASSYRGAGETQYF
NA,TRBJ2-7,NA,TRBV19,TGTGCCAGTAGTGTCTCAACAGGTCCCTCATCCTCCTACGAGCAGTACTTC,CASSVSTGPSSSYEQYF
NA,TRBJ1-6,once,TRBV30,TGTGCCTGGAGTGTACTTGGAGATTCACCCCTCCACTTT,CAWSVLGDSPLHF
NA,TRBJ1-1,once,TRBV5-1,TGCGCCAGCAGCTCCCCTCCCCTGGACACTGAAGCTTTCTTT,CASSSPPLDTEAFF
NA,TRBJ2-1,NA,TRBV4-1,TGCGCCAGCAGCCCCTTAGGACTAACCTCCTACAATGAGCAGTTCTTC,CASSPLGLTSYNEQFF
TRBD1,TRBJ1-2,once,TRBV5-4,TGTGCCAGCAGCCCCGTGACAGGGGCGGGTGGCTACACCTTC,CASSPVTGAGGYTF
TRBD1,TRBJ2-5,NA,TRBV7-3,TGTGCCAGCAGCGTCGACAGGGAGAATACCCAGTACTTC,CASSVDRENTQYF
NA,TRBJ1-1,NA,TRBV28,TGTGCCAGCAGTTTTATGGACATCGAGGCTTTCTTT,CASSFMDIEAFF
NA,TRBJ2-1,NA,TRBV5-1,TGCGCCAGCAGCGCGCAAACTTCCCGCTCCTACAATGAGCAGTTCTTC,CASSAQTSRSYNEQFF
NA,TRBJ1-5,NA,TRBV15,TGTGCCACCAGCGGGGTACACTCCGGGACCCGCAGGGATCAGCCCCAGCATTTT,CATSGVHSGTRRDQPQHF
NA,TRBJ1-5,NA,TRBV6-5,TGTGCCAGCAGTTCCCGAGGAATGTCCCAGCATTTT,CASSSRGMSQHF
NA,TRBJ1-2,NA,TRBV5-4,TGTGCCAGCAGCGATTCTTTGGGGGGCTTGGATGGCTACACCTTC,CASSDSLGGLDGYTF
NA,TRBJ2-1,NA,TRBV13,TGTGCCAGCAGCGGAGCGCGGGGGCCCCGGGGTGAGCAGTTCTTC,CASSGARGPRGEQFF
TRBD1,TRBJ2-5,NA,TRBV28,TGTGCCAGCAGTTTGGGGACAGGGTTGGGGCAAGAGACCCAGTACTTC,CASSLGTGLGQETQYF
NA,TRBJ2-2,NA,TRBV7-8,TGTGCCAGCAGCTTACCAGCGGTGAACACCGGGGAGCTGTTTTTT,CASSLPAVNTGELFF
TRBD2,TRBJ2-1,NA,TRBV5-6,TGTGCCAGCAGCTCCGGGACTAACAATGAGCAGTTCTTC,CASSSGTNNEQFF
NA,TRBJ2-6,NA,TRBV15,TGTGCCACCCAGGTTGACTCTGGGGCCAACGTCCTGACTTTC,CATQVDSGANVLTF
NA,TRBJ2-1,NA,TRBV12-3/TRBV12-4,TGTGCCAGCAGTTTAAATCTGGGGACTGAGCAGTTCTTC,CASSLNLGTEQFF
NA,TRBJ1-6,NA,TRBV7-9,NA,CASSLVGQGSNF
TRBD1,TRBJ1-2,once,TRBV5-4,TGTGCCAGCAGCCTTGGACAGGGCGCCTATGGCTACACCTTC,CASSLGQGAYGYTF
NA,TRBJ2-3,NA,TRBV6-5,TGTGCCAGCGGGAGGGGGGGGACCGGGGTTGATACGCAGTATTTT,CASGRGGTGVDTQYF
NA,TRBJ2-1,NA,TRBV28,TGTGCCAGCAGTTTAGATCTGGTGAATGAGCAGTTCTTC,CASSLDLVNEQFF
NA,TRBJ2-5,NA,TRBV5-6,TGTGCCAGCAGCGGCCTAGCGTCCGGGGAGACCCAGTACTTC,CASSGLASGETQYF
NA,TRBJ1-6,once,TRBV5-1,TGCGCCAGCAGCTGGGGCGGTTCACCCCTCCACTTT,CASSWGGSPLHF